A selection of T cell receptor beta chains follows, all from one sample in a study of technical replicates of blood from several donors. Clones were sequenced by immunoSEQ multiplex PCR, and TCRdb holds only the in-frame ones, with some missing. This table has about 70,000 clones, approximately 93% appearing once. Specimen: T cells isolated from PBMCs. The receptor set was obtained from a human donor in good health. CDR3s include the opening cysteine and the closing phenylalanine or tryptophan. The D gene is left open where the match is weak. Size is stated for part of the rows, as once, few or many counts, or as a class when the clone is expanded.

clone_size d_call j_call v_call cdr3_nt cdr3_aa
. TRBD1 TRBJ2-7 TRBV7-9 TGTGCCAGCAGCTCGACAGGGCCGCCCTCCTACGAGCAGTACTTC CASSSTGPPSYEQYF
. TRBD2 TRBJ2-7 TRBV15 TGTGCCACCAGCAGGGGACTAGCGGGAGCTTACGAGCAGTACTTC CATSRGLAGAYEQYF
. . TRBJ2-1 TRBV27 TGTGCCAGCAGTTTTAGCTACAATGAGCAGTTCTTC CASSFSYNEQFF
. TRBD1 TRBJ1-1 TRBV25-1 TGTGCCACGAAAGGTTGGGGACAGGGATCCACTGAAGCTTTCTTT CATKGWGQGSTEAFF
. . TRBJ1-1 TRBV7-3 TGTGCCAGCAGCGTCAGTTCGACACTGAACACTGAAGCTTTCTTT CASSVSSTLNTEAFF
. TRBD1 TRBJ1-1 TRBV6-1 TGTGCCAGCAGTGAACAGGGGGCGGTGAACACTGAAGCTTTCTTT CASSEQGAVNTEAFF
. . TRBJ1-2 TRBV9 TGTGCCAGCAGCGCCACAGCTAACTATGGCTACACCTTC CASSATANYGYTF
. . TRBJ2-7 TRBV7-8 TGTGCCAGCAGCTACGGGTCCGGAGAGCAGTACTTC CASSYGSGEQYF
. . TRBJ2-7 TRBV5-5 TGTGCCAGCAGCCTTCTCGGTGACTACGAGCAGTACTTC CASSLLGDYEQYF
once . TRBJ2-7 TRBV2 TGTGCCAGCAGTGAGCAGGGGAGTTCCTACGAGCAGTACTTC CASSEQGSSYEQYF
. TRBD1 TRBJ1-5 TRBV19 TGTGCCAGTAGTAGGGACAGGGCCAATCAGCCCCAGCATTTT CASSRDRANQPQHF
. . TRBJ1-5 TRBV4-2 TGTGCCAGCAGCCAAGATAACAGGGTCGGCCAGCCCCAGCATTTT CASSQDNRVGQPQHF
. TRBD1 TRBJ2-7 TRBV4-2 TGTGCCAGCAGCCAAGATCTAGGGACAGGGTACTACGAGCAGTACTTC CASSQDLGTGYYEQYF
. TRBD1 TRBJ2-2 TRBV9 TGTGCCAGCAGCGGAAAAGGACAGGGGGCGTTTTTAGTGACCGGGGAGCTGTTTTTT CASSGKGQGAFLVTGELFF
. . TRBJ2-7 TRBV4-2 TGTGCCAGCAGCCAAGAACAGGAATACTCCTACGAGCAGTACTTC CASSQEQEYSYEQYF
. TRBD1 TRBJ1-5 TRBV7-2 TGTGCCAGCACCAAACAGGGGGCCCCCAATCAGCCCCAGCATTTT CASTKQGAPNQPQHF
. . TRBJ2-7 TRBV11-2 TGTGCCAGCAGCTTAGGAGGCTTCGAGCAGTACTTC CASSLGGFEQYF
. TRBD1 TRBJ1-2 TRBV7-3 TGTGCCAGCAGCCCCGGACCGGGACAGGACTATGGCTACACCTTC CASSPGPGQDYGYTF
. TRBD2 TRBJ2-1 TRBV14 TGTGCCAGCAGCGCGGGAGAGGGAAATGAGCAGTTCTTC CASSAGEGNEQFF
once . TRBJ1-5 TRBV6-5 TGTGCCAGCAGTTACCTCGAGGGGCCCCAGCATTTT CASSYLEGPQHF
few TRBD2 TRBJ2-3 TRBV6-4 TGTGCCAGCAGTGACGGGCCTAGCGGCGGCACAGATACGCAGTATTTT CASSDGPSGGTDTQYF
. . TRBJ1-1 TRBV5-6 TGTGCCAGCAGCCTCAAAGGGGGGGGACGTTACAGCTCGGACGCTTTCTTT CASSLKGGGRYSSDAFF
. . TRBJ1-2 TRBV7-9 TGTGCCAGCAGCTTCACAGGCGGCTACACCTTC CASSFTGGYTF
. . TRBJ1-1 TRBV27 TGTGCCAGCAGCCGACCCGAGGGTAGCACTGAAGCTTTCTTT CASSRPEGSTEAFF
. TRBD1 TRBJ1-5 TRBV6-1 TGTGCCAGCAGTGATCTTACAGGGGGTAAGGATCTCCAGCATTTT CASSDLTGGKDLQHF
. TRBD1 TRBJ2-7 TRBV7-6 TGTGCCAGCAGCCCCGGGACAGAGGAGCAGTACTTC CASSPGTEEQYF
. . TRBJ2-6 TRBV4-3 TGCGCCAGCAGCCAAGAACTGACAGCTTATGTGGCCAACGTCCTGACTTTC CASSQELTAYVANVLTF
. . TRBJ2-2 TRBV11-2 TGTGCCAGCAGCTTAGATTGGCAATACACCGGGGAGCTGTTTTTT CASSLDWQYTGELFF
. . TRBJ1-1 TRBV7-9 TGTGCCAACACGATTCAGGGCCGAACTGAAGCTTTCTTT CANTIQGRTEAFF
. TRBD1 TRBJ2-7 TRBV15 TGTGCCACCAGTACAGGGGGACAAAACGAGCAGTACTTC CATSTGGQNEQYF
. . TRBJ2-7 TRBV7-2 TGTGCCAGCAGCTTATTAGGCGGGGACGAGCAGTACTTC CASSLLGGDEQYF
. . TRBJ1-1 TRBV7-2 TGTGCCAGCAGAAGGCGGGGGATCTACACTGAAGCTTTCTTT CASRRRGIYTEAFF
. TRBD2 TRBJ2-1 TRBV4-2 TGTGCCAGCAGCCAAGAAAGTCGGTTTACTAGCGGGAGTAGTAATGAGCAGTTCTTC CASSQESRFTSGSSNEQFF
. . TRBJ2-1 TRBV7-3 TGTGCCAGCAGCTTAAGAAGCGGCCCTGGCGATGAGCAGTTCTTC CASSLRSGPGDEQFF
. TRBD2 TRBJ2-2 TRBV30 TGTGCCTGGAGTGTACTAGCGGCTAACACCGGGGAGCTGTTTTTT CAWSVLAANTGELFF
. . TRBJ1-1 TRBV9 TGTGCCAGCAGTCCGGGACACTCTTCTGAAGCTTTCTTT CASSPGHSSEAFF
. TRBD2 TRBJ2-7 TRBV7-6 TGTGCCAGCAGCGCCTCGACTAGCGGGAGATTCTACGAGCAGTACTTC CASSASTSGRFYEQYF
. . TRBJ2-7 TRBV5-5 TGTGCCAGCAGCACAAACAGAGAGCAGTACTTC CASSTNREQYF
. TRBD2 TRBJ2-7 TRBV10-3 TGTGCCATCAGTGAGCCGTGGACTAGCAACGAGCAGTACTTC CAISEPWTSNEQYF
. . TRBJ1-4 TRBV4-2 TGTGCCAGCAGCCAAGAGAGGTACGCAACTAATGAAAAACTGTTTTTT CASSQERYATNEKLFF
. . TRBJ2-3 TRBV4-1 TGCGCCAGCAGCCAAGATATGGAGGTGAAGCAGTATTTT CASSQDMEVKQYF
. . TRBJ1-5 TRBV5-1 TGCGCCAGCAGCCTCGAGGGGGGCAATCAGCCCCAGCATTTT CASSLEGGNQPQHF
. . TRBJ1-1 TRBV4-1 TGCGCCAGCAGCCAGGGGGACATGAACACTGAAGCTTTCTTT CASSQGDMNTEAFF
few . TRBJ2-4 TRBV28 TGTGCCAGCACCCGACCCACGGGGGAAGGGGCCAAAAACATTCAGTACTTC CASTRPTGEGAKNIQYF
. TRBD1 TRBJ1-5 TRBV5-5 TGTGCCAGCAGCTTGTCTTCCGGGACAGGGGGATATCAGCCCCAGCATTTT CASSLSSGTGGYQPQHF
. . TRBJ2-1 TRBV19 TGTGCCAGTAGTATGGGCAGGCTAAGTTCGAATGAGCAGTTCTTC CASSMGRLSSNEQFF
few . TRBJ1-1 TRBV25-1 TGTGCCAGCAGTGAACGGGGGACTGAAGCTTTCTTT CASSERGTEAFF
. . TRBJ1-3 TRBV2 TGTGCCAGCAGCTCGGGACAATTAATTTTCTACACCATATATTTT CASSSGQLIFYTIYF
. . TRBJ2-2 TRBV5-1 TGCGCCAGCACCAAAGGGCCAGGGCAAACCGGGGAGCTGTTTTTT CASTKGPGQTGELFF